Listed here are 21 T cell receptor beta chains from one sample, sequenced in a study of control samples from healthy donors and cancer patients. Here immunoSEQ multiplex PCR was the method, and the copy in TCRdb shows in-frame clones only, minus some. The sample yields roughly 170,000 clones, under 95% seen once. The sample was blood. Receptor source: a woman under 30 in good health.

In nucleotides, the CDR3 is TGTGCCAGCACCGAGGGACAAATGAACACTGAAGCTTTCTTT. This translates into CASTEGQMNTEAFF. The rearrangement links TRBV2 to TRBJ1-1, with D perhaps matching TRBD1 (6 bases). The CDR3 is made up of 14 amino acids. Germline CDR1 reads SNHLY; CDR2 reads FYNNEI. The germline V and J ends were trimmed by 7 bases and 0 bases, with 12 bases remaining between them.

The chain employs TRBV5-1 and TRBJ1-5; a possible D gene is TRBD1 (6 bases). CDR3 length equals 15 residues. The V gene lost 0 bases and the J gene lost 6 bases, with 13 bases spanning the gap. Germline-derived CDR1 and CDR2 are SGHRS and YFSETQ. The CDR3 DNA reads TGCGCCAGCAGCTTGGATGGGGGGGCAGCTCAGCCCCAGCATTTT. It encodes CASSLDGGAAQPQHF.

J is TRBJ1-1 and V is TRBV5-1; 9 bases match TRBD1. The CDR3 totals 15 residues. Germline lookup yields CDR1 SGHRS and CDR2 YFSETQ. Trimming took 2 bases from V and 2 from J; bases not matched to a gene: 4. The CDR3 DNA sequence: TGCGCCAGCAGCTTCTCGGGACAGGGCAACACTGAAGCTTTCTTT. Encoded protein: CASSFSGQGNTEAFF.

This chain connects TRBV5-6 to TRBJ2-3, with D perhaps matching TRBD1 or TRBD2 (5 bases each). The CDR3 is 14 amino acids. Germline CDR1 SGHDT, CDR2 YYEEEE. Trimming shortened V by 0 bases and J by 2 bases, and 7 bases separated the two germline ends. This CDR3 reads CASSLGGNTDTQYF. As DNA, the CDR3 is TGTGCCAGCAGCTTGGGGGGGAACACAGATACGCAGTATTTT.

The V call is TRBV5-4, the J call TRBJ2-2, with D hard to call. The length of the CDR3 is 16 residues. Deletions cut 4 bases from V and 2 bases from J, with 15 bases between. Germline CDR1 SGHNT, CDR2 YYREEE (reference sequence). The CDR3 protein is CASSIDPVTNTGELFF. The CDR3 region has the DNA TGTGCCAGCAGCATAGACCCGGTAACAAACACCGGGGAGCTGTTTTTT. Combining the CDR3 with reference TRBV5-4 and TRBJ2-2 gives the whole variable domain ETGVTQSPTHLIKTRGQQVTLRCSSQSGHNTVSWYQQALGQGPQFIFQYYREEENGRGNFPPRFSGLQFPNYSSELNVNALELDDSALYLCASSIDPVTNTGELFFGEGSRLTVL.

The V gene is TRBV5-1, the J gene TRBJ1-2, with TRBD1 as a possible D gene (5 bases). V lost 2 bases and J 7 bases, leaving 9 bases between the germline ends. Germline V gene lookup returns CDR1 SGHRS and CDR2 YFSETQ. The CDR3 has 12 amino acids. The CDR3 bases are TGCGCCAGCAGCTTTGAGGGGACTGGCTACACCTTC. Translation: CASSFEGTGYTF.

The chain has TRBV6-4 and TRBJ1-2, with D possibly matching TRBD1 (6 bases). V lost 1 base and J lost 8, with 14 bases in between. Germline CDR1 MRHNA, CDR2 SNTAGT. The CDR3 is 14 residues long. The CDR3 bases are TGTGCCAGCAGTGACTTCCCCGGACAGATCGGCTACACCTTC. Translation gives CASSDFPGQIGYTF.

This clone showed up just once. The chain carries TRBV14 and TRBJ1-1; perhaps TRBD1 as D (6 bases). This CDR3 is built from 18 residues. The V gene lost 0 bases and the J gene lost 0 bases, with 17 bases spanning the gap. Looked up from germline, CDR1 is SGHDN and CDR2 is FVKESK. CDR3 in DNA: TGTGCCAGCAGCCAAGAAGGGACACCCCGAAAAATGAACACTGAAGCTTTCTTT. Amino acids: CASSQEGTPRKMNTEAFF.

The J gene is TRBJ2-2, the V gene TRBV7-2; D gene ambiguous. V was trimmed by 5 bases and J by 4 bases, leaving 5 bases between them. The CDR3 contains 12 residues. Germline-derived CDR1 and CDR2 are SGHTA and FQGNSA. The CDR3 region has the DNA TGTGCCAGCAGCAGAATCACCGGGGAGCTGTTTTTT. The encoded protein is CASSRITGELFF. Full variable domain (remainder filled in from reference TRBV7-2 and TRBJ2-2): GAGVSQSPSNKVTEKGKDVELRCDPISGHTALYWYRQSLGQGLEFLIYFQGNSAPDKSGLPSDRFSAERTGGSVSTLTIQRTQQEDSAVYLCASSRITGELFFGEGSRLTVL.

The V gene is TRBV19, the J gene TRBJ2-7; D not resolved. Per the germline V gene, CDR1 is LNHDA and CDR2 is SQIVND (reference sequence). Trimming took off 0 bases at V and 3 bases at J, with 15 bases between the two ends. The CDR3 length is 16 residues. As DNA, the CDR3 is TGTGCCAGTAGTATAGATCTAGGGCAGGCCGTCTACGAGCAGTACTTC. It yields the protein CASSIDLGQAVYEQYF. Supplemented by reference TRBV19 and TRBJ2-7, the full variable domain reads DGGITQSPKYLFRKEGQNVTLSCEQNLNHDAMYWYRQDPGQGLRLIYYSQIVNDFQKGDIAEGYSVSREKKESFPLTVTSAQKNPTAFYLCASSIDLGQAVYEQYFGPGTRLTVT.

Comment on this clone: The same CDR3 arises from other DNA sequences in this sample as well. CDR3 loop: CASSLGRGGTEAFF. CDR3 DNA sequence: TGTGCCAGCAGTTTAGGTAGAGGGGGGACTGAAGCTTTCTTT. The rearrangement joins TRBV28 to TRBJ1-1, with D perhaps matching TRBD1 (6 bases). Trimming pared 2 bases from V and 5 bases from J, leaving 12 bases between. The CDR3 runs 14 residues. Germline V lookup: CDR1 MDHEN, CDR2 SYDVKM.

The chain has TRBV29-1 and TRBJ2-7, with a weak D call TRBD1 (6 bases). In germline, CDR1 is SQVTM, CDR2 ANQGSEA. The CDR3 has 13 residues. With 4 bases removed from V and 0 bases from J, the gap between germline ends came to 10 bases. DNA of the CDR3: TGCAGCGTTGGGACAGTAACCTCCTACGAGCAGTACTTC. Residues: CSVGTVTSYEQYF.

This clone appeared a single time. This rearrangement joins TRBV11-2 to TRBJ2-1; 8 bases align to TRBD1. Losses at the gene ends were 5 bases for V and 3 bases for J; bases not matched to a gene: 12. The CDR3 length is 17 residues. Per germline, CDR1 SGHAT and CDR2 FQNNGV. In DNA, the CDR3 is TGTGCCAGCAGCCTCGGGACAGGCCCCTCGGGCTACAATGAGCAGTTCTTC. This codes for CASSLGTGPSGYNEQFF.

This rearrangement joins TRBV5-1 to TRBJ2-1; D unclear. The CDR3 extends over 12 amino acids. V shed 0 bases and J shed 10 bases, with 8 bases lying between them. Per germline, CDR1 SGHRS and CDR2 YFSETQ. CDR3 sequence reads: CASSLVGQEQFF. CDR3 nucleotides: TGCGCCAGCAGCTTGGTAGGGCAGGAGCAGTTCTTC.

This clone is a singleton in its sample. The V gene is TRBV4-3, the J gene TRBJ2-2; 7 nucleotides agree with TRBD2. Per germline, CDR1 LGHNA and CDR2 YSLEER. CDR3 length equals 18 residues. Unmatched junction bases numbered 8, after V lost 0 bases and J lost 1 base. CDR3 amino acids: CASSQDFWAGVNTGELFF. The CDR3 nucleotides are TGCGCCAGCAGCCAAGATTTTTGGGCGGGAGTGAACACCGGGGAGCTGTTTTTT.

The chain employs TRBV6-6 and TRBJ2-1; D is ambiguous. CDR1 is MNHNY, CDR2 SVGAGI, per germline (reference sequence). V dropped 6 bases and J dropped 5 bases, with 8 bases sitting between them. The CDR3 has 12 residues. The CDR3 nucleotides are TGTGCCAGCAGCCTCCAAGACAATGAGCAGTTCTTC. This gives the protein CASSLQDNEQFF.

V and J are TRBV27 and TRBJ2-3; D not resolved. Per germline, CDR1 MNHEY and CDR2 SMNVEV (reference sequence). V was pared by 8 bases and J by 0 bases, with 12 bases between. The CDR3 is 14 amino acids. CDR3 DNA sequence: TGTGCCAGCGGTGGTCTAGGTAGCACAGATACGCAGTATTTT. It specifies CASGGLGSTDTQYF.

This clone was counted a single time. This chain uses TRBV3-1 (or the pseudogene TRBV3-2) with TRBJ1-2; 7 nucleotides match TRBD1. In germline, CDR1 is LGHDT, CDR2 YNNKEL (reference sequence). The CDR3 is 14 residues long. Trimming cost V 8 bases and J 8 bases; bases outside gene matches: 14. The CDR3 protein is CASHVGGGDSGYTF. The DNA of the CDR3 is TGTGCCAGCCATGTAGGGGGAGGGGACAGCGGCTACACCTTC.

The chain combines TRBV5-1 with TRBJ2-1, with 8 bases fitting TRBD1. Per the germline V gene, CDR1 is SGHRS and CDR2 is YFSETQ. V lost 3 bases to trimming and J lost 5 bases; unmatched junction nucleotides: 13. The CDR3 runs 17 residues. Here the CDR3 DNA reads TGCGCCAGCAGCTCACTCCCCCGCGGACAGGGCAACAATGAGCAGTTCTTC. Translating gives CASSSLPRGQGNNEQFF.

Concerning this clone itself: This CDR3 is also generated by other DNA sequences in the sample. The rearrangement uses TRBV28 and TRBJ1-2; 7 nucleotides match TRBD1. Unmatched junction bases numbered 2, after V lost 5 bases and J lost 5 bases. The CDR3 covers 12 residues. Per the germline V gene, CDR1 is MDHEN and CDR2 is SYDVKM. CDR3 region: CASSGTAYGYTF. The DNA for the CDR3 is TGTGCCAGCAGTGGGACAGCGTATGGCTACACCTTC.

This chain links TRBV4-1 with TRBJ1-5; D may be TRBD1 (5 bases). The CDR3 sequence is 15 residues long. V shed 4 bases and J shed 5 bases, with 15 bases lying between them. In germline, CDR1 is MGHRA, CDR2 YSYEKL. The CDR3 coding sequence is TGCGCCAGCAGCCCGGGACCGCCGTTGGATCAGCCCCAGCATTTT. Translation: CASSPGPPLDQPQHF.